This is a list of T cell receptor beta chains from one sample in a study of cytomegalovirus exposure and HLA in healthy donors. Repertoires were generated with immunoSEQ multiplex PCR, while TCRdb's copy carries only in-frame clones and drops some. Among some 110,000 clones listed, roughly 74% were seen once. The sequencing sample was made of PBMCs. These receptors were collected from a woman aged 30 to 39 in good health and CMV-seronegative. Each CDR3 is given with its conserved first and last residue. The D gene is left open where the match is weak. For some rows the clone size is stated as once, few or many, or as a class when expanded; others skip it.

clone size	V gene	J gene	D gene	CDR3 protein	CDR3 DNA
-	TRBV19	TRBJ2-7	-	CASSNRQVSSYEQYF	TGTGCCAGTAGTAATCGACAGGTGAGCTCCTACGAGCAGTACTTC
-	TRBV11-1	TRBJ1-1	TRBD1	CASSPDEGTGTEAFF	TGTGCCAGCAGCCCTGATGAAGGGACAGGCACTGAAGCTTTCTTT
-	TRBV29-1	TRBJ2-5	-	CSVDRAQETQYF	TGCAGCGTTGACAGGGCCCAAGAGACCCAGTACTTC
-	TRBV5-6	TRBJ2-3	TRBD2	CASSRPRGFTDTQYF	TGTGCCAGCAGCCGCCCGCGGGGGTTCACAGATACGCAGTATTTT
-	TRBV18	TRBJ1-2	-	CASSPERTSGRYTF	TGTGCCAGCTCACCGGAACGGACATCGGGTCGCTACACCTTC
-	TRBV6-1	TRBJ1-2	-	CASSEVHRHSF	TGTGCCAGCAGTGAAGTCCACAGGCATTCCTTC
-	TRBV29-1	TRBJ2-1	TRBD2	CSAVRTSGRLNEQFF	TGCAGCGCAGTACGGACTAGCGGGAGATTGAATGAGCAGTTCTTC
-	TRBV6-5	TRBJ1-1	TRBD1	CASSRTGGWTEAFF	TGTGCCAGCAGTAGAACAGGGGGCTGGACTGAAGCTTTCTTT
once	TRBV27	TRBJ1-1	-	CASSLAGSAFF	TGTGCCAGCAGTTTAGCGGGTTCAGCTTTCTTT
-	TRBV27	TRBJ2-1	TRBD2	CASSFPPTSSGGAFYNEQFF	TGTGCCAGCAGTTTCCCCCCAACCTCTAGCGGGGGGGCCTTCTACAATGAGCAGTTCTTC
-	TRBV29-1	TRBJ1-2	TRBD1	CSVEWTGGRGYTF	TGCAGCGTTGAATGGACAGGGGGCCGTGGCTACACCTTC
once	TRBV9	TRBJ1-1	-	CASSVSPGAGVNTEAFF	TGTGCCAGCAGCGTAAGCCCCGGAGCGGGGGTGAACACTGAAGCTTTCTTT
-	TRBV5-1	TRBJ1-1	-	CASTRDSSTTEAFF	TGCGCCAGCACTCGGGACTCCTCGACTACTGAAGCTTTCTTT
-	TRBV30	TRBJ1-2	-	CAWSGGGYGYTF	TGTGCCTGGAGTGGGGGGGGCTATGGCTACACCTTC
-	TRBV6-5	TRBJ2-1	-	CASSPLGGSYNEQFF	TGTGCCAGCAGTCCTCTGGGGGGCTCCTACAATGAGCAGTTCTTC
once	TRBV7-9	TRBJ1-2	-	CASSLAQNYGYTF	TGTGCCAGCAGCTTAGCACAGAACTATGGCTACACCTTC
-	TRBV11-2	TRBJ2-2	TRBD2	CASSPQGSGIPNTGELFF	TGTGCCAGCAGCCCCCAAGGGAGCGGGATACCGAACACCGGGGAGCTGTTTTTT
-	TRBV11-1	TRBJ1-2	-	CASSSYKTANYGYTF	TGTGCCAGCAGCTCCTATAAGACAGCTAACTATGGCTACACCTTC
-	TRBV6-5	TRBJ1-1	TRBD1	CASSSTTGVTEAFF	TGTGCCAGCAGTTCCACGACAGGGGTCACTGAAGCTTTCTTT
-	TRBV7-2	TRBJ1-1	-	CASRVGGTEAFF	TGTGCCAGCAGAGTCGGTGGTACTGAAGCTTTCTTT
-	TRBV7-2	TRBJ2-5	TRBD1	CASSFHSPRPGQGETQYF	TGTGCCAGCAGCTTCCACTCGCCCCGACCGGGACAGGGGGAGACCCAGTACTTC
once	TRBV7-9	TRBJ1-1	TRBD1	CASSLGGGNTEAFF	TGTGCCAGCAGCTTAGGAGGGGGCAACACTGAAGCTTTCTTT
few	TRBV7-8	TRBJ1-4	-	CASSLGTGVGEKLFF	TGTGCCAGCAGCTTAGGAACAGGTGTGGGAGAAAAACTGTTTTTT
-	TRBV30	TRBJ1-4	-	CAWTLGLATNEKLFF	TGTGCCTGGACCCTCGGACTTGCAACTAATGAAAAACTGTTTTTT
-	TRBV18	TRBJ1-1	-	CASSQMGGLNTEAFF	TGTGCCAGCTCTCAAATGGGGGGATTGAACACTGAAGCTTTCTTT
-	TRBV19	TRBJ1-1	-	CASSATIWNTEAFF	TGTGCCAGTAGTGCTACCATCTGGAACACTGAAGCTTTCTTT
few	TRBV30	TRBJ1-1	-	CAWGRDTEAFF	TGTGCCTGGGGGAGGGACACTGAAGCTTTCTTT
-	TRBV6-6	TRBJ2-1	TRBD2	CATSGTRGNEQFF	TGTGCCACCTCCGGGACTAGGGGCAATGAGCAGTTCTTC
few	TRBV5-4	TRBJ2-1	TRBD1	CASTRGQDYNEQFF	TGTGCCAGCACCCGGGGACAGGACTACAATGAGCAGTTCTTC
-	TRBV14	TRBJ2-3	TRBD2	CASSPPGLAGGTDTQYF	TGTGCCAGCAGCCCCCCGGGACTAGCGGGAGGAACAGATACGCAGTATTTT
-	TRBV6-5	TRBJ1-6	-	CASSYTGRGSPLHF	TGTGCCAGCAGTTATACTGGAAGGGGTTCACCCCTCCACTTT
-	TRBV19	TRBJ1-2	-	CASRRQGGYTF	TGTGCCAGTAGAAGGCAGGGAGGCTACACCTTC
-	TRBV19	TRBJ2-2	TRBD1	CASRTDRATGELFF	TGTGCCAGTAGGACTGACAGGGCCACCGGGGAGCTGTTTTTT
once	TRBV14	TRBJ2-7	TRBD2	CASSQGLAGGPYEQYF	TGTGCCAGCAGCCAGGGACTAGCGGGGGGGCCCTACGAGCAGTACTTC
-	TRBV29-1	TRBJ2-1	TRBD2	CSVEGGRAGNEQFF	TGCAGCGTTGAGGGCGGGAGGGCCGGCAATGAGCAGTTCTTC
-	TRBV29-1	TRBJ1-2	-	CSVPHPGNTGGYTF	TGCAGCGTCCCCCACCCGGGAAACACCGGAGGCTACACCTTC
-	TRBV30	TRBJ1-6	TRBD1	CAWTRDSGNSPLHF	TGTGCCTGGACTCGGGACAGCGGTAATTCACCCCTCCACTTT
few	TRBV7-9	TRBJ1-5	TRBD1	CASSPPGTGYSNQPQHF	TGTGCCAGCAGCCCGCCCGGGACAGGGTATAGCAATCAGCCCCAGCATTTT
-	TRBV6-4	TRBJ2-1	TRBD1	CASSPGQGEYNEQFF	TGTGCCAGCAGTCCCGGACAGGGCGAATACAATGAGCAGTTCTTC
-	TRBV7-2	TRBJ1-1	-	CASSFPTGADTEAFF	TGTGCCAGCAGCTTCCCGACAGGTGCAGACACTGAAGCTTTCTTT
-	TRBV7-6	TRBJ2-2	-	CASSQRTVGELFF	TGTGCCAGCAGCCAGAGGACAGTCGGGGAGCTGTTTTTT
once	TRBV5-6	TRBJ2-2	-	CASSPRLALNTGELFF	TGTGCCAGCAGCCCCCGGCTAGCGCTGAACACCGGGGAGCTGTTTTTT
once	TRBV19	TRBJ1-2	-	CASSTRGTYDGYTF	TGTGCCAGTAGTACCCGTGGTACCTACGATGGCTACACCTTC
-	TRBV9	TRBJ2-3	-	CASSVGSSTDTQYF	TGTGCCAGCAGCGTAGGGAGTAGCACAGATACGCAGTATTTT
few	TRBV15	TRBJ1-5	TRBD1	CATSREGDRGEPQHF	TGTGCCACCAGCAGAGAGGGGGACAGGGGAGAGCCCCAGCATTTT
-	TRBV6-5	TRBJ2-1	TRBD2	CASSSGTSGFYNEQFF	TGTGCCAGCAGTTCCGGGACTAGCGGGTTCTACAATGAGCAGTTCTTC
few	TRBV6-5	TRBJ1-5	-	CASSYWGQGVNQPQHF	TGTGCCAGCAGTTACTGGGGGCAAGGGGTTAATCAGCCCCAGCATTTT
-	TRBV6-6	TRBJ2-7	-	CASREQESSYEQYF	TGTGCCAGCAGGGAACAGGAAAGCTCCTACGAGCAGTACTTC
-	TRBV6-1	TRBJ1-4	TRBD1	CASSEATGGGYEKLFF	TGTGCCAGCAGTGAAGCCACAGGGGGTGGTTATGAAAAACTGTTTTTT